These 23 T cell receptor beta chains were all obtained from the same sample, sequenced in a study of cytomegalovirus exposure and HLA in healthy donors. This PCR relied on a set of 60 Vbeta primers and 13 Jbeta primers. Clones were sequenced by immunoSEQ multiplex PCR, and TCRdb holds only the in-frame ones, with some missing. The table records under 200,000 clones, approximately 67% of them present only once. The sample taken for sequencing was PBMCs. All receptors derive from a young woman in good health and CMV-seropositive.

About this clone: This sample also contains other DNA sequences that code for the same CDR3. The V gene is TRBV6-5, the J gene TRBJ2-1; TRBD1 might be the D (8 bases). Germline V gene sequence: CDR1 MNHEY, CDR2 SVGAGI. Trimming stripped 4 bases from V and 13 bases from J, with 20 bases between. There are 14 residues in the CDR3. CDR3 sequence (DNA): TGTGCCAGCAGTTTCGTTCAGGGGGCGGGGGAACAGTTCTTC. Its translation is CASSFVQGAGEQFF.

The gene calls are TRBV29-1 and TRBJ2-5; D remains unclear. The J call is doubtful: the DNA matches TRBJ2-7 better. Germline CDR1 SQVTM, CDR2 ANQGSEA. The CDR3 has 17 amino acids. The CDR3 region is CSVQRSNQVLKLAEQYF. CDR3 DNA sequence: TGCAGCGTTCAGCGATCAAACCAAGTTCTAAAATTGGCCGAGCAGTACTTC.

The rearrangement joins TRBV27 to TRBJ2-7; TRBD2 matches at 8 bases. J lost 0 bases, V lost 5 bases, and 9 bases had no gene match. The germline V gene encodes CDR1 MNHEY and CDR2 SMNVEV (reference sequence). The CDR3 is 16 amino acids. The CDR3 nucleotides are TGTGCCAGCAGTCTCCGGGGGGGCGGGAGCTCCTACGAGCAGTACTTC. Amino acids: CASSLRGGGSSYEQYF.

The chain employs TRBV27 and TRBJ2-3, with TRBD2 as a possible D gene (6 bases). V lost 3 bases to trimming and J lost 6 bases, with 22 bases between them. The CDR3 loop spans 17 amino acids. Germline V gene sequence: CDR1 MNHEY, CDR2 SMNVEV (reference sequence). CDR3 bases: TGTGCCAGCAGTTTTTCGTTCAGCGGGCCCTTGAGGGATACGCAGTATTTT. It yields the protein CASSFSFSGPLRDTQYF.

This clone has more than one count but fewer than ten. V usage is TRBV27 and J usage is TRBJ2-7; possibly TRBD2 for D (5 bases). Germline CDR1 and CDR2: MNHEY and SMNVEV (reference sequence). Trimming took 3 bases from V and 7 from J, leaving 25 bases between them. The CDR3 contains 17 residues. CDR3 nucleotide sequence: TGTGCCAGCAGTTTTCTTAGTGGAAGCGGTCCCTCGTGGGAGCAGTACTTC. This encodes CASSFLSGSGPSWEQYF.

V is TRBV27 and J is TRBJ2-5; TRBD1 matches 8 bases. Germline values: CDR1 MNHEY, CDR2 SMNVEV (reference sequence). This CDR3 spans 14 amino acids. The V segment lost 5 bases and the J segment 1 base; nucleotides outside the gene matches: 3. The CDR3 DNA follows: TGTGCCAGCAGTCGACAGGGGTCCCAAGAGACCCAGTACTTC. It translates to CASSRQGSQETQYF.

The chain uses TRBV30 and TRBJ1-5; perhaps TRBD1 as D (6 bases). Germline-derived CDR1 and CDR2 are GTSNPN and SVGIG (reference sequence). Trimming shortened V by 1 base and J by 7 bases, and 11 bases separated the two germline ends. This CDR3 spans 13 amino acids. Written as DNA, the CDR3 is TGTGCCTGGAGTGCCAGGGGCCGCCAGCCCCAGCATTTT. This sequence encodes CAWSARGRQPQHF.

The chain employs TRBV28 and TRBJ2-3, with TRBD1 matching 11 bases. The germline V gene has CDR1 MDHEN and CDR2 SYDVKM. This CDR3 contains 19 residues. V shed 2 bases, J shed 1 base, and the junction held 11 bases outside the gene matches. The CDR3 loop reads CASSLGTGGGSSGTDTQYF. In DNA, the CDR3 is TGTGCCAGCAGTTTAGGGACAGGGGGAGGGTCCTCGGGCACAGATACGCAGTATTTT.

The chain joins TRBV4-2 to TRBJ2-1; 10 bases are a match to TRBD1. The J segment lost 9 bases and the V segment lost 0 bases, leaving 11 bases of the junction unmatched. CDR3 length: 17 residues. Germline V gives CDR1 LGHNA, CDR2 YNFKEQ. CDR3 nucleotides: TGTGCCAGCAGCCAAGATGTGTCGGGGACAGGGGATAGTGAGCAGTTCTTC. This codes for CASSQDVSGTGDSEQFF.

This clone was seen a single time. V and J are TRBV2 and TRBJ2-5; D gene unclear. Germline V gene sequence: CDR1 SNHLY, CDR2 FYNNEI. The CDR3 has 11 residues. Trimming cost V 8 bases and J 2 bases, with 6 bases left between them. This chain's CDR3 is CASAIQETQYF. The CDR3 region has the DNA TGTGCCAGCGCGATACAAGAGACCCAGTACTTC.

This clone was found once. This chain joins TRBV7-9 and TRBJ2-1; 7 bases align to TRBD1. The CDR3 extends over 15 amino acids. V was pared by 3 bases and J by 1 base, with 3 bases of the junction left unmatched. From germline, CDR1 is SEHNR and CDR2 FQNEAQ (reference sequence). For the CDR3, the DNA is TGTGCCAGCAGCTTCGACAGGGTGTCCTACAATGAGCAGTTCTTC. This translates into CASSFDRVSYNEQFF.

The J gene is TRBJ1-2, the V gene TRBV9; 12 nucleotides align to TRBD1. Losses at the gene ends were 3 bases for V and 5 bases for J; bases not matched to a gene: 8. The CDR3 loop spans 16 amino acids. Germline CDR1 SGDLS, CDR2 YYNGEE. The CDR3, as DNA: TGTGCCAGCAGCGCCGGGACAGGGGGCACTTATTATGGCTACACCTTC. This gives the protein CASSAGTGGTYYGYTF.

This clone has just one count. J is TRBJ1-1 and V is TRBV18; weak D call: TRBD1 (6 bases). V lost 3 bases to trimming and J lost 1 base, with 18 bases between them. The CDR3 has 17 amino acids. Germline V CDR1 and CDR2: KGHSH, LQKENI. Here the CDR3 reads CASSPQVQTGTNTEAFF. CDR3 bases: TGTGCCAGCTCACCTCAGGTTCAGACAGGAACGAACACTGAAGCTTTCTTT.

This sequence joins TRBV10-3 and TRBJ1-1; D unresolved. Between the trimmed V and J ends, which lost 6 bases and 0 bases, there was a span of 20 bases. The length of the CDR3 is 17 residues. Looked up from germline, CDR1 is ENHRY and CDR2 is SYGVKD. The CDR3 nucleotides read TGTGCCATCAGACAGACATCACGGTCCTTAATGAACACTGAAGCTTTCTTT. Residues: CAIRQTSRSLMNTEAFF.

The J gene is TRBJ2-3, the V gene TRBV5-1, with 9 bases matching TRBD1. Trimming took 4 bases from V and 2 from J; bases not matched to a gene: 5. This CDR3 is built from 15 residues. Germline V gene sequence: CDR1 SGHRS, CDR2 YFSETQ. CDR3 sequence: CASSGGTGPTDTQYF. The CDR3 DNA is TGCGCCAGCAGCGGGGGGACAGGGCCCACAGATACGCAGTATTTT.

This clone was observed a handful of times. This chain uses TRBV7-2 with TRBJ1-1; D unresolved. This CDR3 is 13 amino acids long. The germline CDR1 and CDR2 sequences are SGHTA and FQGNSA. Trimming removed 7 bases from V and 4 bases from J, with 13 bases in between. The CDR3 bases are TGTGCCAGCAACCCTTTTGGAGGCACTGAAGCTTTCTTT. It is translated as CASNPFGGTEAFF.

The chain uses TRBV5-1 and TRBJ2-5; 8 bases match TRBD2. CDR1 and CDR2 from the germline V gene are SGHRS and YFSETQ. The CDR3 is 15 residues long. J was trimmed by 1 base and V by 0 bases; bases with no gene match: 2. CDR3 DNA: TGCGCCAGCAGCTTGGCGGGAGGGTCCCAAGAGACCCAGTACTTC. This codes for CASSLAGGSQETQYF.

The J gene is TRBJ2-1, the V gene TRBV28, with 8 bases lining up with TRBD2. CDR3 length equals 14 residues. With V trimmed by 3 bases and J by 7 bases, 5 bases remained unmatched. Germline V lookup: CDR1 MDHEN, CDR2 SYDVKM. The CDR3 DNA is TGTGCCAGCAGTTTCCGGCCGGGAGGGAATGAGCAGTTCTTC. Translation gives CASSFRPGGNEQFF.

This clone was observed a handful of times. V is TRBV7-2 and J is TRBJ1-1, with unresolved D. Germline-derived CDR1 and CDR2 are SGHTA and FQGNSA. The CDR3 consists of 13 residues. The ends were cut back, 7 bases at V and 1 base at J, with 10 bases in the middle. The CDR3 here is CASTPAANTEAFF. As DNA, the CDR3 is TGTGCCAGCACCCCCGCGGCGAACACTGAAGCTTTCTTT.

Notes on this clone: The same CDR3 is also encoded by other DNA sequences in this sample. CDR3 protein: CASSLGERETQYF. The CDR3 DNA reads TGCGCCAGCAGCTTGGGCGAACGAGAGACCCAGTACTTC. V and J are TRBV5-1 and TRBJ2-5; D gene uncertain. The germline CDR1 and CDR2 sequences are SGHRS and YFSETQ. Trimming took off 0 bases at V and 4 bases at J, with 7 bases between the two ends. The CDR3 totals 13 residues.

V usage is TRBV19 and J usage is TRBJ1-1; D ambiguous. CDR3 length equals 15 residues. Germline V lookup: CDR1 LNHDA, CDR2 SQIVND (reference sequence). CDR3 sequence reads: CVPRDSDLCSTEAFF. The CDR3 bases are TGTGTACCCCGGGATTCCGATTTGTGTAGCACTGAAGCTTTCTTT.

V is TRBV9 and J is TRBJ2-7; tentatively, D is TRBD2 (5 bases). V lost 0 bases to trimming and J lost 7 bases, with 20 bases between them. Germline V gene lookup returns CDR1 SGDLS and CDR2 YYNGEE. The CDR3 sequence is 16 residues long. The CDR3 sequence: CASSVEQTLFRGEQYF. DNA for the CDR3: TGTGCCAGCAGCGTAGAACAAACGCTTTTCCGAGGGGAGCAGTACTTC.

The CDR3: CASSDLGLEETQYF. The DNA for the CDR3 is TGTGCCAGCAGTGATCTTGGACTAGAAGAGACCCAGTACTTC. This chain connects TRBV25-1 to TRBJ2-5; TRBD2 aligns across 7 bases. The CDR3 spans 14 residues. V lost 3 bases to trimming and J lost 3 bases; unmatched junction nucleotides: 4. The germline V gene encodes CDR1 MGHDK and CDR2 SYGVNS.